Described below is a single T cell receptor (beta chain) sequence and its context. Both CD4+ and CD8+ T cells were negatively isolated, and TEMRA cells underwent FACS enrichment. V dropped 3 bases and J dropped 5 bases, with 11 bases sitting between them. The germline V gene encodes CDR1 ENHRY and CDR2 SYGVKD. This CDR3 spans 13 amino acids. The data stem from a study of CD8 T cells in Susac syndrome. An input of roughly 0.45 to 1 ug of RNA was subjected to reverse transcription using random hexamers. TCRdb redid the calling of the immunoSEQ multiplex PCR reads with MiXCR, one entry per CDR3 protein. The table lists fewer than 80,000 distinct CDR3 sequences, roughly 94% of them singletons.

Sequencing was carried out using CD8+ T cells from PBMCs. The chain carries TRBV10-3 and TRBJ2-7; D possibly corresponds to TRBD1 (5 bases). This TCR was sampled from a human donor with multiple sclerosis. The CDR3 region has the DNA TGTGCCATCAGTGACAGGGATTTCGACGAGCAGTACTTC. It specifies CAISDRDFDEQYF.